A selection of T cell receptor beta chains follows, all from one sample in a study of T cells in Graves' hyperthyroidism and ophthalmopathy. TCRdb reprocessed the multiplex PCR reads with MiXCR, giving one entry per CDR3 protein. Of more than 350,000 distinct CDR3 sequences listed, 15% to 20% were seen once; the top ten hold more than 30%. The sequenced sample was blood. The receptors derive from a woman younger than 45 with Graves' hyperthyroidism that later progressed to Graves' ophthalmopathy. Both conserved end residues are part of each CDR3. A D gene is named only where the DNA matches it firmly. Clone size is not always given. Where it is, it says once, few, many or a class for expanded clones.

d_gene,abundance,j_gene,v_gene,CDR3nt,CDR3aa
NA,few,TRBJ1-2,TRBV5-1,TGCGCCAGCAGCTTGTCCCCACCGGACAGTAAAGGCTATGGCTACACCTTC,CASSLSPPDSKGYGYTF
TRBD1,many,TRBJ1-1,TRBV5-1,TGCGCCAGCAGCTCGGACAGGAAGAACGTGAACACTGAAGCTTTCTTT,CASSSDRKNVNTEAFF
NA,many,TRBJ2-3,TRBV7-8,TGTGCCAGCAGCTTAGGGCGGCTAACAGATACGCAGTATTTT,CASSLGRLTDTQYF
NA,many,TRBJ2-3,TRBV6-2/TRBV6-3,TGTGCCAGCAGTTTGCGGGGGCGGCTAGCGAGCACAGATACGCAGTATTTT,CASSLRGRLASTDTQYF
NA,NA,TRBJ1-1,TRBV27,TGTGCCAGTGGCATGGGCCCTAGCACTGAAGCTTTCTTT,CASGMGPSTEAFF
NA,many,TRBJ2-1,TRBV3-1,TGTGCCAGCAGCCAAGAGAGGCCAGGGGTGGCCCAAAATGAGCAGTTCTTC,CASSQERPGVAQNEQFF
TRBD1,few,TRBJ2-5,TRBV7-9,TGTGCCAGCAGGGCGACAGGGGGTCGAGAGACCCAGTACTTC,CASRATGGRETQYF
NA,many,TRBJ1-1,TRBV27,TGTGCCAGCAGTTTACAGGTACGGACTGAAGCTTTCTTT,CASSLQVRTEAFF
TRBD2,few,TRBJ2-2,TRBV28,TGTGCCAGCAAGGCACTAGCGGGAGCGAACACCGGGGAGCTGTTTTTT,CASKALAGANTGELFF
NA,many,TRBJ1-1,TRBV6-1,TGTGCCAGCCGGGGAAAAACGAACACTGAAGCTTTCTTT,CASRGKTNTEAFF
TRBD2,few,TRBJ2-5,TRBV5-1,TGCGCCAGCAGGCGGGGGACTAGAGGACAAGAGACCCAGTACTTC,CASRRGTRGQETQYF
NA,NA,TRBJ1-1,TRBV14,TGTGCCAGCAGCCATTCCTTCGGGCGGAACACTGAAGCTTTCTTT,CASSHSFGRNTEAFF
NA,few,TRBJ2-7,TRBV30,TGTGCCTGGAGTACGACCGGGACCGAGCAGTACTTC,CAWSTTGTEQYF
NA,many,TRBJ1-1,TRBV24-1,TGTGCCACCAGACCGGGACAATTGAACACTGAAGCTTTCTTT,CATRPGQLNTEAFF
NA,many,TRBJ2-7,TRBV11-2,TGTGCCAGCAGCTTAAGGCGCGGGATGAGCGTCCACGAGCAGTACTTC,CASSLRRGMSVHEQYF
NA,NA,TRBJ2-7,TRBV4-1,TGCGCCAGCAGCCAAGAAGGCGCAGGGATCTACGAGCAGTACTTC,CASSQEGAGIYEQYF
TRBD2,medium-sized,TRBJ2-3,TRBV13,TGTGCCAGCAGCAACCTAGCGGGAGGAAGCACAGATACGCAGTATTTT,CASSNLAGGSTDTQYF
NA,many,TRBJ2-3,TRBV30,TGTGCCTGGAGTGGACTCCCATTGGGGGGCCAGACAGATACGCAGTATTTT,CAWSGLPLGGQTDTQYF
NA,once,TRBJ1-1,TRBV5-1,TGCGCCAGCAGTGCTGACCCGCCGAACACTGAAGCTTTCTTT,CASSADPPNTEAFF
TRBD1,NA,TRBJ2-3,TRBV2,TGTGCCAGCAGTGGGACAGGGGACACTAGCACAGATACGCAGTATTTT,CASSGTGDTSTDTQYF
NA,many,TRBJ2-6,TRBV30,TGTGCCTGGAGTGTACTTCGCACAGGCTCTGGGGCCAACGTCCTGACTTTC,CAWSVLRTGSGANVLTF
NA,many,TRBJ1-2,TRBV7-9,TGTGCCAGCAGTCTCTCGGCTTCCCTCAACTATGGCTACACCTTC,CASSLSASLNYGYTF
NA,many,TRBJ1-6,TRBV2,TGTGCCAGCAGTGAATGGGGAGAGGACTCACCCCTCCACTTT,CASSEWGEDSPLHF
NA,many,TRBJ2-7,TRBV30,TGTGCCTGGAACAGCGGAGTCTACGAGCAGTACTTC,CAWNSGVYEQYF